The 9 T cell receptor beta chains reported below all come from one sample, sequenced in a study of regulatory T cells in long-lasting Graves disease. The time point is: persistent/refractory GD, antithyroid drugs over 5 years with positive TRAb. There was RNA extracted from PBMCs, and the TCR library was made from it. With iRepertoire HTBI primers and Arm-PCR of CDR3 regions, TCR beta libraries were built. One entry per CDR3 protein results from TCRdb running MiXCR on the multiplex PCR reads. The sample contains about 660,000 distinct CDR3 sequences, about 32% of which appear only once. The sample consisted of peripheral blood mononuclear cells (PBMCs), taken when the disease was refractory, from a patient treated with antithyroid drugs. These receptors all come from a female donor with Graves disease.

The chain has TRBV30 and TRBJ2-5; D is unclear. CDR3 length: 14 amino acids. The germline gives CDR1 GTSNPN, CDR2 SVGIG (reference sequence). V was shortened by 4 bases and J by 4 bases, with 16 bases between the two germline ends. Here the CDR3 DNA reads TGTGCCTGGACCGGGCCCTACGAAGGAGAGACCCAGTACTTC. Protein product: CAWTGPYEGETQYF. The whole variable domain, remainder taken from reference TRBV30 and TRBJ2-5, is SQTIHQWPATLVQPVGSPLSLECTVEGTSNPNLYWYRQAAGRGLQLLFYSVGIGQISSEVPQNLSASRPQDRQFILSSKKLLLSDSGFYLCAWTGPYEGETQYFGPGTRLLVL.

V usage is TRBV10-3 and J usage is TRBJ1-1, with D perhaps matching TRBD1 (5 bases). CDR3 length: 17 residues. The germline V gene encodes CDR1 ENHRY and CDR2 SYGVKD. Trimming left V 5 bases short and J 0 bases short, with 19 bases between. In DNA, the CDR3 is TGTGCCATCAGTCGTACCGGGACGCCGCTCATGAACACTGAAGCTTTCTTT. Its translation: CAISRTGTPLMNTEAFF.

The chain has TRBV19 and TRBJ2-3, with a possible D match to TRBD1 (6 bases). CDR3 size: 17 residues. Germline-derived CDR1 and CDR2 are LNHDA and SQIVND (reference sequence). V was trimmed by 6 bases and J by 0 bases, leaving 19 bases between them. The CDR3 loop is CASRQGNGYTSTDTQYF. In DNA, the CDR3 is TGTGCCAGTAGACAGGGAAATGGTTACACTAGCACAGATACGCAGTATTTT.

This clonotype occurred a few times. The chain joins TRBV20-1 to TRBJ2-7, with no clear D. CDR3 length: 12 amino acids. V lost 0 bases and J lost 7, with 10 bases in between. Germline V gives CDR1 DFQATT, CDR2 SNEGSKA (reference sequence). Here the CDR3 DNA reads TGCAGTGCTAGAGAAGTGGGCGCGGAGCAGTACTTC. Translation gives CSAREVGAEQYF.

This clonotype was observed a handful of times. The rearrangement uses TRBV5-1 and TRBJ2-7; 13 nucleotides align to TRBD2. Trimming cost V 3 bases and J 7 bases; bases outside gene matches: 7. The CDR3 is made up of 15 amino acids. The germline gives CDR1 SGHRS, CDR2 YFSETQ. CDR3 protein: CASSWGLAGTSEQYF. CDR3 nucleotide sequence: TGCGCCAGCAGCTGGGGACTAGCGGGAACGTCTGAGCAGTACTTC.

This clonotype was detected many times. This chain links TRBV28 with TRBJ2-5; D gene unclear. CDR3 length: 14 residues. Germline assignment: CDR1 MDHEN and CDR2 SYDVKM. Trimming took off 7 bases at V and 0 bases at J, with 12 bases between the two ends. The CDR3 loop reads CASTPRPYQETQYF. CDR3 nucleotide sequence: TGTGCCAGCACGCCCCGCCCGTACCAAGAGACCCAGTACTTC.

Only one count was recorded for this clonotype. The junction and the germline gene differ at one end; a read error may be behind it. The CDR3 reads CASSVVQENTRELFF. The CDR3 region has the DNA TGTGCCAGCAGCGTAGTACAGGAGAACACCAGGGAGCTGTTTTTT. The chain employs TRBV9 and TRBJ2-2; weak D call: TRBD1 (5 bases). This CDR3 is built from 15 residues. Germline CDR1 SGDLS, CDR2 YYNGEE.

This clonotype was recorded only once. The J gene is TRBJ1-6, the V gene TRBV7-2, with D possibly being TRBD1 (6 bases). Germline V gene sequence: CDR1 SGHTA, CDR2 FQGNSA. Between the trimmed V and J ends, which lost 2 bases and 7 bases, there was a span of 24 bases. This CDR3 is 19 amino acids long. The CDR3 sequence is CASSLLSWDRGGGNSPLHF. The CDR3 DNA sequence: TGTGCCAGCAGCTTATTAAGCTGGGATAGGGGGGGGGGGAATTCACCCCTCCACTTT. Looking up the rest from reference TRBV7-2 and TRBJ1-6 gives the full variable domain: GAGVSQSPSNKVTEKGKDVELRCDPISGHTALYWYRQSLGQGLEFLIYFQGNSAPDKSGLPSDRFSAERTGGSVSTLTIQRTQQEDSAVYLCASSLLSWDRGGGNSPLHFGNGTRLTVT.

This chain uses TRBV9 with TRBJ1-5; D is unclear. The germline V gene has CDR1 SGDLS and CDR2 YYNGEE. Trimming took off 0 bases at V and 6 bases at J, with 13 bases between the two ends. The CDR3 has 15 amino acids. The CDR3 DNA reads TGTGCCAGCAGCGTAGGATCAGGCATAGGTCAGCCCCAGCATTTT. Translating gives CASSVGSGIGQPQHF.